Listed here are 32 T cell receptor beta chains from one sample, sequenced in a study of OX40 agonist ivuxolimab in advanced cancers. Libraries were prepared through the immunoSEQ multiplex PCR assay. Drawn from immuneACCESS, this table holds only the in-frame rearrangements with V and J called that TCRdb kept. Clones are partly lost; checked studies trace under half to an unresolved V gene and leave the rest unexplained. Within this sample are tens of thousands of clones, with around 82% of them counted one time only. Together, the top ten hold around 4.5% of the sample. Sequencing was performed on CD4+ or CD8+ T cells sorted from blood, taken in a trial of the OX40 agonist ivuxolimab. These TCRs come from an adult with an advanced solid tumor such as melanoma, head and neck, liver or kidney cancer.

To note about this clone: The junction differs from germline at one of its ends, possibly a read error. J is TRBJ2-5 and V is TRBV7-7; 9 positions agree with TRBD1. Germline V CDR1 and CDR2: SSHAT, FNYEAQ (reference sequence). The CDR3 is made up of 15 amino acids. The CDR3 reads CASSLPGQGWKTQYF. Written as DNA, the CDR3 is TGTGCTAGCAGCTTGCCAGGACAGGGGTGGAAGACCCAGTACTTC.

This chain joins TRBV4-2 and TRBJ1-1; no reliable D call. The germline V and J ends were trimmed by 1 base and 4 bases, with 7 bases remaining between them. The germline CDR1 and CDR2 sequences are LGHNA and YNFKEQ. The CDR3 is 13 residues long. CDR3 in DNA: TGTGCCAGCAGCCAAGTAACGGGCACTGAAGCTTTCTTT. Its translation: CASSQVTGTEAFF.

The chain links TRBV7-9 to TRBJ1-5; D call uncertain. The V gene's germline CDR1 is SEHNR and CDR2 FQNEAQ (reference sequence). Trimming pared 4 bases from V and 0 bases from J, leaving 13 bases between. This CDR3 is 16 amino acids long. This chain's CDR3 is CASSSSLGFSNQPQHF. For the CDR3, the DNA is TGTGCCAGCAGCTCATCCCTAGGGTTTAGCAATCAGCCCCAGCATTTT.

V is TRBV6-5 and J is TRBJ1-4; no clear D gene. Germline CDR1 reads MNHEY; CDR2 reads SVGAGI. Trimming cost V 6 bases and J 7 bases, with 15 bases left between them. The CDR3 length is 14 residues. The CDR3 DNA sequence: TGTGCCAGCAGGACCTCCTGGGCTGGTGAAAAACTGTTTTTT. Amino acid sequence: CASRTSWAGEKLFF.

The chain is built from TRBV9 and TRBJ2-3, with D maybe TRBD2 (5 bases). The CDR3 sequence is 15 residues long. Germline assignment: CDR1 SGDLS and CDR2 YYNGEE. Trimming stripped 1 base from V and 3 bases from J, with 12 bases between. For the CDR3, the DNA is TGTGCCAGCAGCGTAAGTATAGGGAGAACAGATACGCAGTATTTT. This gives the protein CASSVSIGRTDTQYF.

The chain couples TRBV19 to TRBJ1-2, with TRBD1 identical over 8 bases. V lost 6 bases and J lost 0; bases outside the gene matches: 6. This CDR3 contains 15 residues. Per germline, CDR1 LNHDA and CDR2 SQIVND (reference sequence). CDR3 region: CASRGTGSANYGYTF. CDR3 bases: TGTGCCAGTAGAGGGACAGGATCAGCTAACTATGGCTACACCTTC.

The V call is TRBV7-3, the J call TRBJ2-1; TRBD2 aligns across 11 bases. Germline CDR1 reads SGHTA; CDR2 reads FQGTGA. The V gene end was trimmed by 5 bases and the J gene end by 6 bases; junction bases not matched to a gene: 9. The CDR3 extends over 16 amino acids. CDR3 nucleotide sequence: TGTGCCAGCAGCACGATAGCGGGGGGGCCCCGCAATGAGCAGTTCTTC. It codes for CASSTIAGGPRNEQFF.

The chain joins TRBV6-1 to TRBJ2-7; 9 bases agree with TRBD1. Germline lookup yields CDR1 MNHNS and CDR2 SASEGT. The CDR3 has 13 residues. V lost 8 bases to trimming and J lost 2 bases; unmatched junction nucleotides: 4. DNA of the CDR3: TGTGCCAGCGCCGGGACAGGGCCCTACGAGCAGTACTTC. Translating it yields CASAGTGPYEQYF.

There are a few counts of this clone. The chain couples TRBV5-4 to TRBJ1-1; possible D gene TRBD1, 6 bases. The CDR3 is 15 residues long. The V gene's germline CDR1 is SGHNT and CDR2 YYREEE (reference sequence). Between the trimmed V and J ends, which lost 3 bases and 3 bases, there was a span of 15 bases. The CDR3 DNA follows: TGTGCCAGCAGCTCCCCCTCGACAGGATACACTGAAGCTTTCTTT. Residues: CASSSPSTGYTEAFF.

This chain connects TRBV13 to TRBJ2-1; 9 bases match TRBD2. The CDR3 sequence is 16 residues long. Germline CDR1 is PRHDT and CDR2 is FYEKMQ (reference sequence). After removal of 5 bases from V and 5 bases from J, the junction contained 10 bases not matched to a gene. CDR3 protein: CASSLGRAGGNNEQFF. The DNA of the CDR3 is TGTGCCAGCAGCCTCGGAAGGGCGGGGGGGAACAATGAGCAGTTCTTC.

CDR3 loop: CASRGGQGNYEQYF. CDR3 DNA: TGTGCCAGCAGAGGGGGACAGGGAAACTACGAGCAGTACTTC. The gene calls are TRBV6-1 and TRBJ2-7, with 9 bases that match TRBD1. CDR3 length: 14 amino acids. CDR1 MNHNS and CDR2 SASEGT come from the germline V gene. V was clipped by 6 bases and J by 3 bases; unmatched bases: 6.

The rearrangement joins TRBV5-4 to TRBJ2-3; D possibly uses TRBD1 or TRBD2 (9 bases each). This CDR3 spans 19 amino acids. The germline V gene has CDR1 SGHNT and CDR2 YYREEE (reference sequence). The V gene lost 0 bases and the J gene lost 2 bases, with 22 bases spanning the gap. The CDR3 DNA is TGTGCCAGCAGCTTGGAGGGACAGGGAGCGGGGGGCCTCACAGATACGCAGTATTTT. As protein: CASSLEGQGAGGLTDTQYF.

J is TRBJ1-1 and V is TRBV5-1, with D perhaps matching TRBD1 (5 bases). V lost 0 bases to trimming and J lost 1 base, with 13 bases between them. The germline gives CDR1 SGHRS, CDR2 YFSETQ. The CDR3 runs 16 residues. The CDR3 DNA follows: TGCGCCAGCAGCTTGGGGGGAGGGGCACCGAACACTGAAGCTTTCTTT. Its translation is CASSLGGGAPNTEAFF.

The chain has TRBV19 and TRBJ2-2; perhaps TRBD1 as D (5 bases). Germline CDR1 reads LNHDA; CDR2 reads SQIVND (reference sequence). This CDR3 region has 16 residues. Trimming cost V 5 bases and J 1 base, with 14 bases left between them. The CDR3 coding sequence is TGTGCCAGTAGTCTGCGACAGAGCCAGAACACCGGGGAGCTGTTTTTT. The encoded protein is CASSLRQSQNTGELFF. The complete variable domain, with remaining parts taken from reference TRBV19 and TRBJ2-2, reads DGGITQSPKYLFRKEGQNVTLSCEQNLNHDAMYWYRQDPGQGLRLIYYSQIVNDFQKGDIAEGYSVSREKKESFPLTVTSAQKNPTAFYLCASSLRQSQNTGELFFGEGSRLTVL.

CDR3 loop: CASSPIAGLAYNEQFF. The CDR3 bases are TGCGCCAGCAGCCCCATAGCGGGGTTAGCCTACAATGAGCAGTTCTTC. This rearrangement joins TRBV5-1 to TRBJ2-1; TRBD2 aligns across 8 bases. Germline V gene lookup returns CDR1 SGHRS and CDR2 YFSETQ. CDR3 length: 16 residues. V lost 4 bases and J lost 2; bases outside the gene matches: 8.

The genes are TRBV4-1 and TRBJ1-5; D is undetermined. Germline V gene lookup returns CDR1 MGHRA and CDR2 YSYEKL. CDR3 size: 14 residues. With 1 base removed from V and 7 bases from J, the gap between germline ends came to 11 bases. This chain's CDR3 is CASSQVWAMQPQHF. DNA for the CDR3: TGCGCCAGCAGCCAAGTTTGGGCCATGCAGCCCCAGCATTTT.

This clone showed up just once. The chain carries TRBV2 and TRBJ2-5, with 7 bases matching TRBD1. The CDR3 is 15 residues long. The trim removed 5 bases at V and 4 bases at J, leaving 10 bases unmatched. Looked up from germline, CDR1 is SNHLY and CDR2 is FYNNEI. The DNA for the CDR3 is TGTGCCAGCAGTCTGCCGGGACAGCCGGTAGAGACCCAGTACTTC. Residues: CASSLPGQPVETQYF.

This chain uses TRBV19 with TRBJ1-1; 7 nucleotides align to TRBD1. This CDR3 spans 16 amino acids. V gave up 2 bases and J gave up 2 bases; unmatched junction bases: 8. Germline assignment: CDR1 LNHDA and CDR2 SQIVND (reference sequence). The CDR3 is CASSITGAVPNTEAFF. CDR3 nucleotide sequence: TGTGCCAGTAGTATAACAGGGGCCGTTCCCAACACTGAAGCTTTCTTT.

This chain joins TRBV11-2 and TRBJ2-7; D possibly corresponds to TRBD1 (6 bases). In germline, CDR1 is SGHAT, CDR2 FQNNGV. The CDR3 runs to 16 residues. V lost 1 base and J lost 3, with 16 bases in between. The CDR3 spells CASSLVSTGGSYEQYF. CDR3 DNA: TGTGCCAGCAGCTTAGTGTCGACAGGCGGAAGCTACGAGCAGTACTTC. The entire variable domain, with the rest obtained from reference TRBV11-2 and TRBJ2-7, is as follows: EAGVAQSPRYKIIEKRQSVAFWCNPISGHATLYWYQQILGQGPKLLIQFQNNGVVDDSQLPKDRFSAERLKGVDSTLKIQPAKLEDSAVYLCASSLVSTGGSYEQYFGPGTRLTVT.

The chain has TRBV6-5 and TRBJ1-5; 9 bases fit TRBD1. The V gene end was trimmed by 6 bases and the J gene end by 2 bases; junction bases not matched to a gene: 2. The CDR3 totals 14 residues. CDR1 and CDR2 from the germline V gene are MNHEY and SVGAGI. This CDR3 reads CASRTGGRNQPQHF. The CDR3 DNA reads TGTGCCAGCAGAACAGGGGGCCGCAATCAGCCCCAGCATTTT.

This sequence joins TRBV5-4 and TRBJ2-5, with D unresolved. Germline V gene sequence: CDR1 SGHNT, CDR2 YYREEE (reference sequence). The CDR3 covers 15 residues. V lost 4 bases and J 2 bases, leaving 15 bases between the germline ends. CDR3 nucleotide sequence: TGTGCCAGCAGCCACGGAAATGGCCTACAAGAGACCCAGTACTTC. Protein product: CASSHGNGLQETQYF.

The rearrangement uses TRBV7-8 and TRBJ2-5, with 9 bases that match TRBD2. Germline V lookup: CDR1 SGHVS, CDR2 FQNEAQ. Trimming at V came to 0 bases and at J to 4 bases, leaving 0 bases not matched to a gene. The CDR3 runs 14 residues. CDR3 in DNA: TGTGCCAGCAGCTTAGCACTAGCGGGAGAGACCCAGTACTTC. Encoded protein: CASSLALAGETQYF.

The genes are TRBV6-5 and TRBJ1-4; TRBD1 aligns across 8 bases. Germline lookup yields CDR1 MNHEY and CDR2 SVGAGI. The junction had 5 bases not matched to a gene; V was cut back by 6 bases and J by 5 bases. This CDR3 region has 14 residues. DNA of the CDR3: TGTGCCAGCAGCCAACAGGGGGGAAATGAAAAACTGTTTTTT. Protein: CASSQQGGNEKLFF.

CDR3 in DNA: TGTGCCACCAGCAGTGTGCTAGCGGGGGGGAATGAGCAGTTCTTC. Amino acids: CATSSVLAGGNEQFF. The rearrangement links TRBV15 to TRBJ2-1, with 12 bases lining up with TRBD2. CDR1 is LNHNV, CDR2 YYDKDF, per germline (reference sequence). The CDR3 sequence is 15 residues long. V was clipped by 3 bases and J by 7 bases; unmatched bases: 4.

This chain joins TRBV6-6 and TRBJ1-1; D not certain. The germline V and J ends were trimmed by 2 bases and 1 base, with 5 bases remaining between them. There are 13 residues in the CDR3. The germline CDR1 and CDR2 sequences are MNHNY and SVGAGI (reference sequence). As DNA, the CDR3 is TGTGCCAGCAGTTACAGCCAGAACACTGAAGCTTTCTTT. Its translation is CASSYSQNTEAFF.

In regard to this clone: This sample includes further DNA sequences coding for the same CDR3. The chain combines TRBV25-1 with TRBJ1-1; no reliable D call. With 4 bases removed from V and 4 bases from J, the gap between germline ends came to 10 bases. The CDR3 has 13 amino acids. Germline V lookup: CDR1 MGHDK, CDR2 SYGVNS. For the CDR3, the DNA is TGTGCCAGCAGTGGGCGGACGGTCACTGAAGCTTTCTTT. It specifies CASSGRTVTEAFF.

A single count supports this clone. The V gene is TRBV28, the J gene TRBJ1-2; D unresolved. V was trimmed by 6 bases and J by 4 bases, leaving 12 bases between them. The CDR3 contains 13 residues. The germline CDR1 and CDR2 sequences are MDHEN and SYDVKM. The CDR3 loop reads CASRFRTLYGYTF. The CDR3 nucleotides read TGTGCCAGCAGGTTTCGGACTCTCTATGGCTACACCTTC.

The chain joins TRBV18 to TRBJ2-7, with no clear D. CDR1 is KGHSH, CDR2 LQKENI, per germline. The CDR3 has 13 residues. Trimming shortened V by 2 bases and J by 6 bases, and 11 bases separated the two germline ends. DNA for the CDR3: TGTGCCAGCTCACCATCAGATACTGGCGAGCAGTACTTC. It specifies CASSPSDTGEQYF. The complete variable domain, with remaining parts taken from reference TRBV18 and TRBJ2-7, reads NAGVMQNPRHLVRRRGQEARLRCSPMKGHSHVYWYRQLPEEGLKFMVYLQKENIIDESGMPKERFSAEFPKEGPSILRIQQVVRGDSAAYFCASSPSDTGEQYFGPGTRLTVT.

This rearrangement joins TRBV2 to TRBJ2-7; D is unclear. V was cut by 8 bases and J by 3 bases, with 8 bases left in between. CDR3 length equals 11 residues. Per germline, CDR1 SNHLY and CDR2 FYNNEI. The CDR3 loop reads CASEIGYEQYF. CDR3 in DNA: TGTGCCAGCGAAATCGGCTACGAGCAGTACTTC.

The chain combines TRBV20-1 with TRBJ2-1, with TRBD1 matching 7 bases. V was clipped by 5 bases and J by 8 bases; unmatched bases: 3. This CDR3 comprises 11 residues. Germline V gene lookup returns CDR1 DFQATT and CDR2 SNEGSKA (reference sequence). The CDR3 DNA reads TGCAGTGCTGTACAGGGGTATGAGCAGTTCTTC. Translated, it gives CSAVQGYEQFF.

The rearrangement links TRBV5-4 to TRBJ1-6; 11 bases are a match to TRBD1. The CDR3 is 14 amino acids. Per germline, CDR1 SGHNT and CDR2 YYREEE (reference sequence). After removal of 6 bases from V and 10 bases from J, the junction contained 6 bases not matched to a gene. The CDR3 DNA sequence: TGTGCCAGCACCATGGACAGGGGGCTCTCACCCCTCCACTTT. Protein product: CASTMDRGLSPLHF. Full variable domain (rest looked up from reference TRBV5-4 and TRBJ1-6): ETGVTQSPTHLIKTRGQQVTLRCSSQSGHNTVSWYQQALGQGPQFIFQYYREEENGRGNFPPRFSGLQFPNYSSELNVNALELDDSALYLCASTMDRGLSPLHFGNGTRLTVT.

The CDR3 reads CASSAGGKSYGYTF. The CDR3, as DNA: TGTGCCAGCAGCGCGGGAGGGAAGAGCTATGGCTACACCTTC. The chain couples TRBV6-1 to TRBJ1-2; D is uncertain. Germline V gives CDR1 MNHNS, CDR2 SASEGT. V gave up 6 bases and J gave up 4 bases, with 15 bases separating them. The CDR3 sequence is 14 residues long.